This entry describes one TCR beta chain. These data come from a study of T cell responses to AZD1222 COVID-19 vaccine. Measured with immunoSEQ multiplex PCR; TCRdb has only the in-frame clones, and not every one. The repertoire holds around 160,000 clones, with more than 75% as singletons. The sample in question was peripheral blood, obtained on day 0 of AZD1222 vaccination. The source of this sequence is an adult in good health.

The CDR3 loop is CASSSMGFERTEAFF. CDR3 in DNA: TGTGCCAGCAGTTCCATGGGGTTCGAGCGCACTGAAGCTTTCTTT. This sequence joins TRBV28 and TRBJ1-1; D remains ambiguous. V dropped 4 bases and J dropped 4 bases, with 16 bases sitting between them. CDR3 size: 15 residues. Looked up from germline, CDR1 is MDHEN and CDR2 is SYDVKM.